A single sample is the source of the 9 T cell receptor beta chains below, sequenced in a study of T cell responses to AZD1222 COVID-19 vaccine. Clones were sequenced by immunoSEQ multiplex PCR, and TCRdb holds only the in-frame ones, with some missing. The table shows 150,000 to 200,000 clones, with over 90% occurring only once. This specimen was peripheral blood, taken on day 0 of AZD1222 vaccination. The receptors originated from an adult in good health.

The chain uses TRBV10-3 and TRBJ2-3, with 11 bases lining up with TRBD2. There are 15 residues in the CDR3. V trimming: 6 bases; J trimming: 4 bases; junction bases outside the gene matches: 6. CDR1 is ENHRY and CDR2 is SYGVKD in the germline V gene. Written as DNA, the CDR3 is TGTGCCATCAGAGTGACTAGCGGGAACTCAGATACGCAGTATTTT. It codes for CAIRVTSGNSDTQYF.

This chain uses TRBV19 with TRBJ1-1; TRBD1 agrees at 8 bases. V dropped 6 bases and J dropped 4; count of bases not matched to a gene: 4. Germline lookup yields CDR1 LNHDA and CDR2 SQIVND (reference sequence). CDR3 length: 13 residues. This chain's CDR3 is CASSKQGGTEAFF. CDR3 DNA: TGTGCCAGTAGCAAACAGGGGGGCACTGAAGCTTTCTTT.

The rearrangement links TRBV19 to TRBJ1-1; possibly TRBD1 for D (5 bases). Germline V CDR1 and CDR2: LNHDA, SQIVND (reference sequence). V was trimmed by 5 bases and J by 4 bases, leaving 17 bases between them. This CDR3 comprises 15 residues. The CDR3 DNA is TGTGCCAGTAGTTGGACCGAGGACACCTTCACTGAAGCTTTCTTT. Protein sequence: CASSWTEDTFTEAFF.

This chain uses TRBV7-9 with TRBJ1-6, with D perhaps matching TRBD1 (6 bases). The CDR3 is 14 residues long. The germline CDR1 and CDR2 sequences are SEHNR and FQNEAQ (reference sequence). V was clipped by 1 base and J by 7 bases, with 8 bases between them. The CDR3 nucleotides are TGTGCCAGCAGCTTAGGGGGGCTGAATTCACCCCTCCACTTT. Translation: CASSLGGLNSPLHF.

The genes are TRBV6-5 and TRBJ2-2, with D unclear. This CDR3 contains 12 residues. Germline CDR1 MNHEY, CDR2 SVGAGI. The V and J ends lost 6 bases and 8 bases respectively, with 10 bases between them. CDR3 DNA sequence: TGTGCCAGCAGCCCCCGTTTTGGGGAGCTGTTTTTT. It yields the protein CASSPRFGELFF.

J is TRBJ1-1 and V is TRBV18; maybe TRBD1 (5 bases). Looked up from germline, CDR1 is KGHSH and CDR2 is LQKENI. This CDR3 contains 14 residues. Trimming took 3 bases from V and 1 from J, leaving 9 bases between them. The CDR3 region has the DNA TGTGCCAGCTCACCGGGGCCGAAGAACACTGAAGCTTTCTTT. Translation: CASSPGPKNTEAFF.

The chain is built from TRBV19 and TRBJ1-1; D uncertain. V was trimmed by 0 bases and J by 5 bases, leaving 16 bases between them. The CDR3 spans 16 residues. CDR1 is LNHDA and CDR2 is SQIVND in the germline V gene (reference sequence). The CDR3 nucleotides read TGTGCCAGTAGTATAGATTCGAGGGAAGTAAGGACTGAAGCTTTCTTT. It is translated as CASSIDSREVRTEAFF. The full variable domain, with the rest looked up from reference TRBV19 and TRBJ1-1, is DGGITQSPKYLFRKEGQNVTLSCEQNLNHDAMYWYRQDPGQGLRLIYYSQIVNDFQKGDIAEGYSVSREKKESFPLTVTSAQKNPTAFYLCASSIDSREVRTEAFFGQGTRLTVV.

The chain uses TRBV12-3 or TRBV12-4 and TRBJ2-7, with D perhaps TRBD2 (6 bases). The CDR3 covers 13 residues. V was cut by 3 bases and J by 12 bases, with 18 bases left in between. CDR3 residues: CASSFDPLGGPYF. DNA of the CDR3: TGTGCCAGCAGTTTCGATCCGTTGGGGGGACCGTACTTC.

The gene calls are TRBV20-1 and TRBJ2-3; 10 nucleotides align to TRBD2. The germline V gene has CDR1 DFQATT and CDR2 SNEGSKA (reference sequence). The V and J ends lost 3 bases and 3 bases, in that order; junction bases with no gene match: 3. This CDR3 is built from 14 residues. The CDR3 reads CSASSGRLTDTQYF. The CDR3 coding sequence is TGCAGTGCTAGTAGCGGGAGGTTGACAGATACGCAGTATTTT.